This is a list of T cell receptor beta chains from one sample in a study of human T cells and chemical hapten exposure. TCRdb independently ran MiXCR on the RACE reads; one entry per CDR3 protein. The sample has around 80,000 distinct CDR3 sequences; over 7% are singletons. The sample was whole blood. The receptors come from a male donor in good health. Some clones in this sample may be carry-over from other donors' samples. Each CDR3 is given with its conserved first and last residue. Each record gives: V gene, D gene, clone size, J gene, CDR3 DNA, CDR3 protein. D genes are given only for firm matches. Only part of the rows carry a size: once, few, many, or a class if the clone is expanded.

>TRBV15|NA|few|TRBJ2-1
TGTGCCACCAGCAGAGATAGGGGGGGCCCGGGGCACAATGAGCAGTTCTTC
CATSRDRGGPGHNEQFF
>TRBV12-3/TRBV12-4|NA|few|TRBJ1-3
TGTGCCAGCAGTTCAGGGGCATTAAGTGACACCATATATTTT
CASSSGALSDTIYF
>TRBV3-1|NA|many|TRBJ2-7
TGTGCCAGCAGCCAAGATTGGGGAGCGGCCTACGAGCAGTACTTC
CASSQDWGAAYEQYF
>TRBV20-1|TRBD2|many|TRBJ2-2
TGCAGTGGGGTAGCGGGGGGGACCGGGGAGCTGTTTTTT
CSGVAGGTGELFF
>TRBV6-5|NA|few|TRBJ2-3
TGTGCCAGCAGTTACTCGGCCGGGGGAGATACGCAGTATTTT
CASSYSAGGDTQYF
>TRBV12-3/TRBV12-4|TRBD1|many|TRBJ2-7
TGTGCCAGCAGGCCCTCAGGGGGCAAAGACGAGCAGTACTTC
CASRPSGGKDEQYF
>TRBV7-9|TRBD1|NA|TRBJ2-2
TGTGCCAGCAGCCCTAGAATGGGACAGGGTCTCACCGGGGAGCTGTTTTTT
CASSPRMGQGLTGELFF
>TRBV6-2/TRBV6-3|TRBD1|NA|TRBJ1-1
TGTGCCAGCAGCTCACTGACAGGGTCGGACGTGGCTTTCTTT
CASSSLTGSDVAFF
>TRBV12-5|TRBD1|many|TRBJ2-7
TGTGCTAGTGGTTTGGTCGTCGGGACAGGTGCCTACGAGCAGTACTTC
CASGLVVGTGAYEQYF
>TRBV3-1|NA|NA|TRBJ2-7
TGTGCCAGCAGCCAAGGGAGTGCCGGGCGCCCCTACGAGCAGTACTTC
CASSQGSAGRPYEQYF
>TRBV12-3/TRBV12-4|TRBD1|NA|TRBJ1-5
TGTGCCAGCAGTTTTACGGGACAGGAATTTCAGCCCCAGCATTTT
CASSFTGQEFQPQHF
>TRBV7-9|NA|NA|TRBJ2-6
TGTGCCAGCAGCTTAAGGGGAGGCTCTGGGGCCAACGTCCTGACTTTC
CASSLRGGSGANVLTF
>TRBV3-1|NA|NA|TRBJ2-1
TGTGCCAGCAGCCAAGTAGGATCTAGCTCCTACAATGAGCAGTTCTTC
CASSQVGSSSYNEQFF
>TRBV5-6|NA|few|TRBJ2-1
TGTGCCAGCAGCTCTCCCACAGGGTTCCAGTTCTTC
CASSSPTGFQFF
>TRBV27|NA|NA|TRBJ2-1
TGTGCCAGCAGTTTCCGACCGAGTAGCAATGAGCAGTTCTTC
CASSFRPSSNEQFF
>TRBV3-1|NA|NA|TRBJ1-1
TGTGCCAGCAGCCAAGATATTCGGTACACTGAAGCTTTCTTT
CASSQDIRYTEAFF
>TRBV6-5|NA|many|TRBJ2-3
TGTGCCAGCCTGAACGGTGATACGCAGTATTTT
CASLNGDTQYF
>TRBV12-3/TRBV12-4|NA|few|TRBJ2-3
TGTGCCAGCAGTTTAGCGTCATTCGCTGGTACGCAGTATTTT
CASSLASFAGTQYF
>TRBV12-3/TRBV12-4|NA|few|TRBJ1-1
TGTGCCAGCAGTCTATGGGGGGACGTTGAAGCTTTCTTT
CASSLWGDVEAFF
>TRBV12-3/TRBV12-4|NA|few|TRBJ2-7
TGTGCCAGCAGTTTAGGAGGGTCGGACGAGCAGTACTTC
CASSLGGSDEQYF
>TRBV9|NA|NA|TRBJ1-5
TGTGCCAGCAGCGGGGGACCCAATCAGCCCCAGCATTTT
CASSGGPNQPQHF
>TRBV4-3|NA|few|TRBJ2-7
TGCGCCAGCAGCCAAGAAGCGGTGGAGGACTACGAGCAGTACTTC
CASSQEAVEDYEQYF
>TRBV2|NA|few|TRBJ1-4
TGTGCCAGCAAGTCAGGGCCAACTAATGAAAAACTGTTTTTT
CASKSGPTNEKLFF
>TRBV12-3/TRBV12-4|TRBD1|NA|TRBJ2-3
TGTGCCAGCAGTTTAGCGCGGGACAGGGTTTGGTATTTT
CASSLARDRVWYF
>TRBV29-1|TRBD1|few|TRBJ2-7
TGCAGCGCCTACGAACCGGGACAGGGGATATACGAGCAGTACTTC
CSAYEPGQGIYEQYF
>TRBV29-1|NA|NA|TRBJ1-1
TGCAGCGTTGAATTGGTGGGACTGAAGAACACTGAAGCTTTCTTT
CSVELVGLKNTEAFF
>TRBV5-1|TRBD1|few|TRBJ2-1
TGCGCCAGCAGCTTGCCCGGACAGGGGGCCTACAATGAGCAGTTCTTC
CASSLPGQGAYNEQFF
>TRBV29-1|TRBD1|NA|TRBJ1-2
TGCAGCATTGCGGGACAGAACTATGGCTACACCTTC
CSIAGQNYGYTF
>TRBV27|NA|NA|TRBJ1-6
TGTGCCAGCAGTTTATCCCAATGGAGCTCCTATAATTCACCCCTCCACTTT
CASSLSQWSSYNSPLHF
>TRBV6-5|NA|NA|TRBJ2-3
TGTGCCAGCAGTTTAGACCAGGGAAGGAGCACAGATACGCAGTATTTT
CASSLDQGRSTDTQYF
>TRBV18|NA|NA|TRBJ2-7
TGTGCCAGCTCAACAGATCGGGACGGAATATACGAGCAGTACTTC
CASSTDRDGIYEQYF
>TRBV18|TRBD2|few|TRBJ2-7
TGTGCCAGCTCACCATCAAGACTAGCGGGGTCCTACGAGCAGTACTTC
CASSPSRLAGSYEQYF
>TRBV18|TRBD1|few|TRBJ2-7
TGTGCCAGCTCACCGCCGGGCAGGGGGAACTACGAGCAGTACTTC
CASSPPGRGNYEQYF
>TRBV20-1|NA|NA|TRBJ1-1
TGCAGTGCCCACCCGGGGGGCGGCACTGAAGCTTTCTTT
CSAHPGGGTEAFF
>TRBV5-1|TRBD1|few|TRBJ2-4
TGCGCCAGCAGCTTTACAGGGGGCGATGGAAACATTCAGTACTTC
CASSFTGGDGNIQYF
>TRBV29-1|TRBD1|few|TRBJ2-7
TGCAGCGTGACCGGGACAGGGAGAGCCTACGAGCAGTACTTC
CSVTGTGRAYEQYF
>TRBV10-3|NA|few|TRBJ1-2
TGTGCCATCAGTGAGCCCTACCAAGGAAGGGTTAGCTACACCTTC
CAISEPYQGRVSYTF
>TRBV12-3/TRBV12-4|NA|NA|TRBJ2-3
TGTGCCAGCAGTTATGGGCCCGGGGGAGCAGATACGCAGTATTTT
CASSYGPGGADTQYF
>TRBV5-1|NA|NA|TRBJ2-2
TGCGCCAGCACCCTGATAGGGGGAGAGACCGGGGAGCTGTTTTTT
CASTLIGGETGELFF
>TRBV29-1|NA|NA|TRBJ2-4
TGCAGCGTTGAAGATCCAAGGGCGCAGGGCAAAAACATTCAGTACTTC
CSVEDPRAQGKNIQYF
>TRBV7-8|NA|few|TRBJ2-3
TGTGCCAGCAGCTCCCTCAGCACAGATACGCAGTATTTT
CASSSLSTDTQYF
>TRBV14|NA|many|TRBJ1-1
TGTGCCAGCAGCCCCGACAGGATGAACACTGAAGCTTTCTTT
CASSPDRMNTEAFF
>TRBV5-1|TRBD1|few|TRBJ2-2
TGCGCCAGCAGCTTGGCCCAGGGGGCTCCCGGGGAGCTGTTTTTT
CASSLAQGAPGELFF
>TRBV7-9|TRBD1|NA|TRBJ1-5
TGTGCCAGCAGCGAGGGGACAGGGAATCAGCCCCAGCATTTT
CASSEGTGNQPQHF
>TRBV6-6|TRBD2|many|TRBJ2-3
TGTGCCAGCAGTTACTCGGCTAGCGGGACGGATACGCAGTATTTT
CASSYSASGTDTQYF
>TRBV6-4|NA|NA|TRBJ2-3
TGTGCCAGCAGTGGGGGCCGCACAGATACGCAGTATTTT
CASSGGRTDTQYF
>TRBV2|NA|few|TRBJ1-2
TGTGCCAGCATTCCCCACAGGGAGAACTATGGCTACACCTTC
CASIPHRENYGYTF
>TRBV27|TRBD1|NA|TRBJ1-6
TGTGCCAGCAAGGGTCCAGGGGGGGGAAGCTCCTATAATTCACCCCTCCACTTT
CASKGPGGGSSYNSPLHF
>TRBV24-1|NA|NA|TRBJ2-1
TGTGCCACCAGCGCCGGGACTGGTGGGTACAATGAGCAGTTCTTC
CATSAGTGGYNEQFF
>TRBV4-2|TRBD1|few|TRBJ2-3
TGTGCCAGCAGCCAAGTATCCCGGACAGGGGCTTTAGATACGCAGTATTTT
CASSQVSRTGALDTQYF
>TRBV4-1|TRBD2|few|TRBJ2-7
TGCGCCAGCAGCCAAGTATTGAGCGGCGGGAGGGCCTCGGGCGAGCAGTACTTC
CASSQVLSGGRASGEQYF
>TRBV20-1|TRBD2|few|TRBJ2-1
TGCAGTGCTGTCGCGGGGGGAACCTACAATGAGCAGTTCTTC
CSAVAGGTYNEQFF
>TRBV7-9|NA|NA|TRBJ2-7
TGTGCCAGCAGCTTGGACAGCCTATCTGACTACGAGCAGTACTTC
CASSLDSLSDYEQYF